This TCR beta chain was documented in a study of shared clonotypes between healthy human individuals (dated by TCRdb to between 2020 and 2021). General notes on the study: The cohort comprised two women and a few men aged 18 to 49 years. Per donor, three plates each were used for CD4 naive and CD4 memory, two for CD8 naive, and one for CD8 memory. To estimate repertoire size and how much clonotype sharing occurs between individuals, the study deeply sequenced the blood TCR repertoires of several healthy adults. Libraries were prepared and TCR repertoires were sequenced by different laboratories using diverse techniques, in order to increase sequencing depth and limit assay-specific biases. Leukapheresis yielded between about 0.85 and 10 billion PBMCs per donor. Findings and caveats that apply to the study as a whole: When a few donors were compared, the shared fraction of clonotypes was about 5% for naive CD4, about 4% for naive CD8, 2.3% for memory CD4, and under 0.5% for memory CD8. Incomplete sequencing was indicated by rarefaction of sorted-subset datasets, despite the large sequencing depth. Clonotypes shared by all four sorted-subset donors showed higher generation probabilities than non-shared clonotypes. Sampling was restricted to blood, and TCR repertoires in tissues likely differ from the TCR repertoires found in blood. The small number of donors limited the genetic and exposure-history diversity represented. Pairwise subsampling indicated that sequencing depth was expected to affect the degree of clonotype sharing among donors. Larger estimated clonotype richness was generally found for naive subsets than for memory subsets.

TCR CDR3 regions were amplified from genomic DNA by multiplex PCR using the deep immunoSEQ assay. Extracted genomic DNA from each cell subset was distributed evenly across all wells of several immunoSEQ 96-well plates, and each plate was treated as a replicate. Each replicate PCR for sorted subsets received about 180 ng genomic DNA, equal to tens of thousands of T cell genomes. The purified libraries were quantified using a Qubit 3.0 fluorometer, sized with a Bioanalyzer 2100, and then quantified again using the KAPA Library Quantification kit. Each immunoSEQ 96-well plate was sequenced on its own single-read 150-cycle Illumina NextSeq 550 flow cell. Processing in the source paper ran as follows. Because only junctional sequences without quality scores were contained in the immunoSEQ output, filtering matching that applied to full-length reads could not be performed. To assign V/J genes and CDR3, sequences were annotated using PyIR, a Python wrapper for IgBLAST v1.9, with IMGT germline references. Reads were removed for weak V/J assignments (E-value above 1e-6), missing CDR3, stop codons, out-of-frame junctions, or ambiguous translated residues. V3J clonotypes were defined as sequences sharing an identical inferred V gene, J gene, and CDR3 amino acid sequence. Percentage overlap between repertoires was computed as shared unique clonotypes divided by the size of the smaller repertoire. RTK rarefaction, the Chao1 estimator, and Recon v2.1 estimates of unobserved clonotypes were used to assess repertoire richness. OLGA was used to compute generation probabilities for all TCRbeta clonotypes that the gDNA method yielded from several donors. TCRdb mirrors the immuneACCESS table, restricted to in-frame sequences. Some clones are absent from its copies; in checked studies, under half trace to an unresolved V gene, and the reason for the others is unknown. V, J and clone size derive from that table, while D and trimming were established from the DNA sequence. This sample has 1.5 million to 1.9 million clones in its table, and approximately 98% of those were observed once. About 0.42% of the sample belongs to the ten largest clones.

CDR1 and CDR2 are read off the germline V gene as MNHNS and SASEGT. The CDR3 measures 15 amino acids from cysteine to phenylalanine. Here the CDR3 DNA is all that survives: 45 bases in frame from base 1. Trimming accounts for 7 bases at V and 5 bases at J, while the number of junction bases matched to no gene is 5. Healthy HIV-negative adults with no recently reported acute infections or vaccinations were included as donors. Only Caucasian adults living in Nashville, Tennessee, USA were represented among the donors. CD4+ T cells were enriched through magnetic negative selection, after which naive cells were positively selected on CD45RA and the remaining negative fraction served as the memory subset. Blood was obtained by leukapheresis, after which PBMCs were separated by Ficoll-Histopaque density gradient centrifugation and cryopreserved in liquid nitrogen vapor phase. Analytical flow cytometry was used to check the purity and quantity of every magnetically sorted T cell population. Genomic DNA was isolated from each sorted fraction and quantified by UV absorbance on a Nanodrop 2000c.

Only one count was recorded for this clone. Its antigen is still unknown. Base qualities are missing; no much larger clone stands one base away. This TCR came from a man aged 25 to 40 in good health. The source material was naive CD4+ T cells sorted from blood. The cell subset or site label, read with the paper, signifies: CD45RA+ positively selected. Recombination linked TRBV6-1 to TRBJ2-2; TRBD2 lines up with 12 middle nucleotides. The sequenced DNA: TGTGCCAGCAAAAAACTAGCGGGAGGTACCGGGGAGCTGTTTTTT. Its amino acids are CASKKLAGGTGELFF.